This T cell receptor beta chain was identified during a study of STAT3 mutations in large granular lymphocyte leukemia. Study-level results: In T-cell large granular lymphocyte leukemia, about half of patients showed multiple immunodominant subclonotypes.

This clone was seen a handful of times. The antigen is unknown. Libraries were prepared by immunoSEQ multiplex PCR; TCRdb keeps only in-frame clonotypes and omits some of them. The table has under 10,000 clones, around 89% seen once. Looked up from germline, CDR1 is GTSNPN and CDR2 is SVGIG (reference sequence). CDR3 length: 14 residues. V lost 3 bases to trimming and J lost 4 bases, with 10 bases between them. Sequencing used peripheral blood mononuclear cells. This sequence was found in an elderly man with T-cell large granular lymphocyte leukemia. Some clones in this sample may be carry-over from other donors' samples. The chain carries TRBV30 and TRBJ1-6; D gene ambiguous. DNA of the CDR3: TGTGCCTGGAGCCCGGGTTTGTATAATTCACCCCTCCACTTT. It specifies CAWSPGLYNSPLHF.